This T cell receptor (beta chain) came from a study of cytomegalovirus exposure and HLA in healthy donors. Germline lookup yields CDR1 SGDLS and CDR2 YYNGEE. V dropped 0 bases and J dropped 0; count of bases not matched to a gene: 1. The CDR3 extends over 15 amino acids. Primers included in the PCR were 60 Vbeta and 13 Jbeta primers. Per the study methods: It was a later analysis that counted tens of millions of unique TCR beta chains, of which roughly 11 million were shared. The protocol was immunoSEQ multiplex PCR, while the TCRdb copy is restricted to in-frame clones and leaves out a portion. That table supplies the V and J calls and clone size; D and trimming were determined from the DNA. Recorded here are around 70,000 clones; the top ten clones represent 2% to 2.5%. As for this clone: The antigen is unknown.

Overall study results and limits: In a later analysis, productive TCRs from donors in an Asian-associated ancestry cluster reportedly carried fewer N-insertions than the cohort mean. Across all donors, roughly uniform sequencing depth was an assumption of the presence/absence analyses.

The receptor was isolated from a female donor in good health and CMV-seropositive. This chain joins TRBV9 and TRBJ2-3, with TRBD2 matching over 7 bases. Sequenced: PBMCs. This CDR3 is CASSVDGGSTDTQYF. The CDR3 nucleotides are TGTGCCAGCAGCGTAGACGGGGGGAGCACAGATACGCAGTATTTT.